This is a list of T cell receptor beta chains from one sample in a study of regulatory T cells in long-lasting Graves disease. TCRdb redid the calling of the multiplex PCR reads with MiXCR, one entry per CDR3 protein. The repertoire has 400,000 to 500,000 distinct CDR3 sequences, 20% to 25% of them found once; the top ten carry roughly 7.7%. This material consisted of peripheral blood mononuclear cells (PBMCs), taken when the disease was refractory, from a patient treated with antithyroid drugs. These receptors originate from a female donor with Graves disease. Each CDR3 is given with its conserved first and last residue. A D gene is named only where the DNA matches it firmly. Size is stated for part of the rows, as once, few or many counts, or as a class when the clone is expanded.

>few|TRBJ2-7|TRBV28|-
CASTDPGHVYEQYF
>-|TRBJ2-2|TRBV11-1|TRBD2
CASSLAASGSITGELFF
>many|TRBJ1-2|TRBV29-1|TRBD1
CSVDRTGDGYTF
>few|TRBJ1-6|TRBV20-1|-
CSARVGVGVSYNSPLHF
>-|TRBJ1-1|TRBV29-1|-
CSVSAFSNTEAFF
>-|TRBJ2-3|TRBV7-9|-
CASSLRGVLRTDTQYF
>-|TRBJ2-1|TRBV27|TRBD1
CASSYRGANEQFF
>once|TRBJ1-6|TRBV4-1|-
CASSQDHGGSPLHF
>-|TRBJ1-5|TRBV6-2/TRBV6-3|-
CASSGSLGQGNQPQHF
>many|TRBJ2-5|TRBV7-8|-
CASSSHRVRGETQYF
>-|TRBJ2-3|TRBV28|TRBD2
CASSLGASGRASTDTQYF
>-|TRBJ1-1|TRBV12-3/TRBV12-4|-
CASGRQGTEAFF
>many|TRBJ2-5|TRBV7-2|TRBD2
CASSLYWASGGQPKTQYF
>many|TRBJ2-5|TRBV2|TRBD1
CASRSDRGETQYF
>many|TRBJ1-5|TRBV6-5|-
CASSYSLIGRSNQPQHF
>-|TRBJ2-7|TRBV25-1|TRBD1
CASRDRDRGYEQYF
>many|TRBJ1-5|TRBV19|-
CASKGGSGSTNQPQHF
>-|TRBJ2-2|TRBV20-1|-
CSARDRYYQNTGELFF
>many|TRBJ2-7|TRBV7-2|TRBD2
CASSALAGGSYEQYF
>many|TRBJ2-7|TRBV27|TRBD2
CASSLAPGGYEQYF
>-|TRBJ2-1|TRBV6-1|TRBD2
CASSGSGLADYNEQFF
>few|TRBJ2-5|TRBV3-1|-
CASSQVKGGGRGETQYF